This TCR beta chain emerged from a study of cytomegalovirus exposure and HLA in healthy donors. Broader study findings: Several of the most significant clusters appeared, in a later analysis, to be linked to common viral pathogens.

Comments on this clone: Antigen: not known.

V trimming: 5 bases; J trimming: 5 bases; junction bases outside the gene matches: 7. Germline values: CDR1 SGHNT, CDR2 YENEEA. This CDR3 has 14 residues. With 60 Vbeta and 13 Jbeta primers, the PCR was carried out. Only in-frame clones appear in the TCRdb table, and some are missing; sequencing was by immunoSEQ multiplex PCR. The sample includes about 120,000 clones, under 80% of them seen just once. The chain employs TRBV11-3 and TRBJ2-3; the match to TRBD1 covers 7 bases. The origin of this receptor is a man in his forties in good health and CMV-seropositive. Source material: PBMCs. CDR3 nucleotides: TGTGCCAGCAGCGCAACAGGGGCAGGAGATACGCAGTATTTT. The encoded protein is CASSATGAGDTQYF.